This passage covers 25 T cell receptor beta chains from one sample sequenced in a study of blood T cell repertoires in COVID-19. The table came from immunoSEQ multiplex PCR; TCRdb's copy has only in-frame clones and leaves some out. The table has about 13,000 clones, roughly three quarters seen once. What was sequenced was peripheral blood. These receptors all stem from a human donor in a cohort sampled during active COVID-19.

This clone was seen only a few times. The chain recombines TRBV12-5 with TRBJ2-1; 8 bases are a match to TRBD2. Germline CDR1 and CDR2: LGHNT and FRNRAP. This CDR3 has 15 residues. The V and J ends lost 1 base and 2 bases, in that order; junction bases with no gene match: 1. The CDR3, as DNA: TGTGCTAGTGGTTTGGGGACTAGCACCTACAATGAGCAGTTCTTC. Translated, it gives CASGLGTSTYNEQFF.

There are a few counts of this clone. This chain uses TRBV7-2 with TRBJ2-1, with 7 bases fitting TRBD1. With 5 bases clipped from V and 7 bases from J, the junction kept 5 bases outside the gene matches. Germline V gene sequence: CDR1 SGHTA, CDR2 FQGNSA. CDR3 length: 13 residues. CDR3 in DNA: TGTGCCAGCAGCCCCGACAGGGTAAATGAGCAGTTCTTC. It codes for CASSPDRVNEQFF.

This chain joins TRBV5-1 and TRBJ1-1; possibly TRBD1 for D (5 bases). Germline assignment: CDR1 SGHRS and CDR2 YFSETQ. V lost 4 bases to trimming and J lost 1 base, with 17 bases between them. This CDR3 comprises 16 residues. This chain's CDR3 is CASSPDPDGGNTEAFF. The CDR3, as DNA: TGCGCCAGCAGCCCAGACCCCGACGGGGGGAACACTGAAGCTTTCTTT.

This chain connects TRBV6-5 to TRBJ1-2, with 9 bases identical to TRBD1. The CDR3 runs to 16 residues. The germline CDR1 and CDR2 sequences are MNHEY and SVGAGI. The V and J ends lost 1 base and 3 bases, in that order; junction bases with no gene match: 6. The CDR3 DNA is TGTGCCAGCAGTTACTTACGGGGACAGGGATACTATGGCTACACCTTC. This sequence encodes CASSYLRGQGYYGYTF.

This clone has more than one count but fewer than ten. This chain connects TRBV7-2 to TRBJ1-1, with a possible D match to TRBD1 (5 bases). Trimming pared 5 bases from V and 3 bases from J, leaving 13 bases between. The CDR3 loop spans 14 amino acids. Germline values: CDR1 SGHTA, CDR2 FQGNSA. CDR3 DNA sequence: TGTGCCAGCAGCCTCAGGGTCTATGACACTGAAGCTTTCTTT. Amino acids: CASSLRVYDTEAFF.

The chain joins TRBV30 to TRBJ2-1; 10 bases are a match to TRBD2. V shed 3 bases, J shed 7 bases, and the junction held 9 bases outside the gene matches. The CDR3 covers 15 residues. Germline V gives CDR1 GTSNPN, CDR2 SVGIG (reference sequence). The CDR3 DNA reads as TGTGCCTGGAGAGGGAGCGGGGGGGTAGGAAATGAGCAGTTCTTC. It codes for CAWRGSGGVGNEQFF.

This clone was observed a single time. This CDR3 is CASSLPGGGSGTQYF. The CDR3, as DNA: TGTGCCAGCAGCTTACCGGGAGGGGGATCGGGGACGCAGTATTTT. This chain links TRBV11-2 with TRBJ2-3; TRBD2 agrees at 8 bases. The CDR3 consists of 15 residues. Germline trimming cut 2 bases from V and 9 bases from J; bases unmatched to any gene: 10. Germline loops: CDR1 SGHAT, CDR2 FQNNGV. The whole variable domain, filled in from reference TRBV11-2 and TRBJ2-3, reads EAGVAQSPRYKIIEKRQSVAFWCNPISGHATLYWYQQILGQGPKLLIQFQNNGVVDDSQLPKDRFSAERLKGVDSTLKIQPAKLEDSAVYLCASSLPGGGSGTQYFGPGTRLTVL.

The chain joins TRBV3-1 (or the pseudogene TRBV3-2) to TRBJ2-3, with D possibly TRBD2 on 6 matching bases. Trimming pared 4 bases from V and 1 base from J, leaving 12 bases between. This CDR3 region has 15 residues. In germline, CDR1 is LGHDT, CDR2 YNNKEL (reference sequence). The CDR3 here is CASSPGVAGTDTQYF. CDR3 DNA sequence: TGTGCCAGCAGCCCCGGGGTAGCGGGCACAGATACGCAGTATTTT.

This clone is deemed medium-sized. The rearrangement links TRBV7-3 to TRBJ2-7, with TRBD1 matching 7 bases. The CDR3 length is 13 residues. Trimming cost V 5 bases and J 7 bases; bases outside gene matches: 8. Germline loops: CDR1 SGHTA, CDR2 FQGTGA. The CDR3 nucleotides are TGTGCCAGCAGCCTCGGGACAGTAAATGAGCAGTACTTC. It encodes CASSLGTVNEQYF.

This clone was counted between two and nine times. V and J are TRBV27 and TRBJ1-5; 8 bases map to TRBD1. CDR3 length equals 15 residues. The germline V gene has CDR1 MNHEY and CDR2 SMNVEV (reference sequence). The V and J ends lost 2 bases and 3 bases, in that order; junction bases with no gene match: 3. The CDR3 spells CASSLGTGANQPQHF. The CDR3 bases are TGTGCCAGCAGTTTAGGGACAGGCGCCAATCAGCCCCAGCATTTT.

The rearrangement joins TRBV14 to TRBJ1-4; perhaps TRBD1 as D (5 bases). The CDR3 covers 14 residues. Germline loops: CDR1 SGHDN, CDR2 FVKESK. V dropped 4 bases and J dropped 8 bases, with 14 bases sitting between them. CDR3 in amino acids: CASSRVGGLEKLFF. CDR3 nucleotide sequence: TGTGCCAGCAGCCGAGTGGGGGGATTAGAAAAACTGTTTTTT.

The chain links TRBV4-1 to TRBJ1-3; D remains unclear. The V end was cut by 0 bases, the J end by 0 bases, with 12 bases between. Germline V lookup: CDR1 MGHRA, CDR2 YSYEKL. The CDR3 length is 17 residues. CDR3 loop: CASSQDGQTFSGNTIYF. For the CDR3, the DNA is TGCGCCAGCAGCCAAGATGGGCAGACCTTCTCTGGAAACACCATATATTTT.

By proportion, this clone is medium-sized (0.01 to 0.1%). CDR3 region: CASSPTPLTEAFF. The CDR3 DNA reads TGTGCCAGCAGCCCTACCCCGTTAACTGAAGCTTTCTTT. The chain recombines TRBV5-5 with TRBJ1-1; D call uncertain. Germline V gives CDR1 SGHKS, CDR2 YYEKEE (reference sequence). CDR3 size: 13 residues. The V and J ends lost 4 bases and 5 bases respectively, with 12 bases between them.

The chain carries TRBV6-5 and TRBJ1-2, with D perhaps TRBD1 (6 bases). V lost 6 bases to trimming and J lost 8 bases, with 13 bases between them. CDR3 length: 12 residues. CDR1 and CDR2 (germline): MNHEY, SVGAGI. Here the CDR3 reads CASSLQGSGYTF. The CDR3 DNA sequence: TGTGCCAGCAGCTTACAGGGTTCAGGCTACACCTTC.

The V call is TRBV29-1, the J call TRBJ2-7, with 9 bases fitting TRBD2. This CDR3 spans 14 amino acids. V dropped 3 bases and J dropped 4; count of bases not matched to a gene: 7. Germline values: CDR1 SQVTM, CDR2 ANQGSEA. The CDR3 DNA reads TGCAGCGTTGAGAATGAGCGGGGGGCGTACGAGCAGTACTTC. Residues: CSVENERGAYEQYF.

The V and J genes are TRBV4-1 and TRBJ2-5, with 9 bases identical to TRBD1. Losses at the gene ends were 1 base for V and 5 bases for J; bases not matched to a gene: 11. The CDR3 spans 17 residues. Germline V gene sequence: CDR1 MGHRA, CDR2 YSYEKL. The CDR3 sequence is CASSQGTGGGGVETQYF. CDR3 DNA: TGCGCCAGCAGCCAAGGTACAGGGGGCGGAGGTGTGGAGACCCAGTACTTC.

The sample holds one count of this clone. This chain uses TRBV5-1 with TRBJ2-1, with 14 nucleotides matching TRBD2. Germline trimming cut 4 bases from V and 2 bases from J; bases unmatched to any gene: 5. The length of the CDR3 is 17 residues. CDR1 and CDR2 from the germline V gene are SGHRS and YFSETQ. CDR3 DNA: TGCGCCAGCAGCGTGGGACTAGCGGGGGCCGCCTACAATGAGCAGTTCTTC. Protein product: CASSVGLAGAAYNEQFF.

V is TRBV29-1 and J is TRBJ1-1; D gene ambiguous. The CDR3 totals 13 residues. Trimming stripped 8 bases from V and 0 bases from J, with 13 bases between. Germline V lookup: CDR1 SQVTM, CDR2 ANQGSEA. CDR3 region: CSPSVAVNTEAFF. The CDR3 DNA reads TGCAGCCCGTCGGTTGCGGTGAACACTGAAGCTTTCTTT.

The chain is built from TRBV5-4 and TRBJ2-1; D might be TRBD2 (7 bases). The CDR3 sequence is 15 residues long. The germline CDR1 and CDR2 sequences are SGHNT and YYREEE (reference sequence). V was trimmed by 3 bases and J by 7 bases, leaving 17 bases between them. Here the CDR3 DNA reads TGTGCCAGCAGCTACGATGGCAGGGGAGGGAATGAGCAGTTCTTC. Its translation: CASSYDGRGGNEQFF.

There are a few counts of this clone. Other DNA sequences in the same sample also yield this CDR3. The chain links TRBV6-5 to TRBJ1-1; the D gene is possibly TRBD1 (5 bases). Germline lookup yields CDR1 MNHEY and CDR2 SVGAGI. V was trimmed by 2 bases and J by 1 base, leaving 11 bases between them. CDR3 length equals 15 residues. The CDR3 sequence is CASSYGGGGNTEAFF. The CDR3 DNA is TGTGCCAGCAGTTACGGCGGGGGAGGGAACACTGAAGCTTTCTTT.

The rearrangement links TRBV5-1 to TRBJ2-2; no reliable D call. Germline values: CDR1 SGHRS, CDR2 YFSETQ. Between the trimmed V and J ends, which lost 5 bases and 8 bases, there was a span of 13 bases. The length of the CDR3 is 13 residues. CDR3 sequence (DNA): TGCGCCAGCAGTCCTACTAATGCTGGGGAGCTGTTTTTT. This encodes CASSPTNAGELFF.

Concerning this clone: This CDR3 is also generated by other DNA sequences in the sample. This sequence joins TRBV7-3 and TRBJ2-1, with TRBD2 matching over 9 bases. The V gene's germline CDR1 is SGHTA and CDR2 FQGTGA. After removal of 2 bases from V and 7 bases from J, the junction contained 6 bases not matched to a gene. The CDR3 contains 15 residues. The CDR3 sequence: CASSLSSGGYNEQFF. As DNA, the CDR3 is TGTGCCAGCAGCTTATCGAGCGGGGGGTATAATGAGCAGTTCTTC.

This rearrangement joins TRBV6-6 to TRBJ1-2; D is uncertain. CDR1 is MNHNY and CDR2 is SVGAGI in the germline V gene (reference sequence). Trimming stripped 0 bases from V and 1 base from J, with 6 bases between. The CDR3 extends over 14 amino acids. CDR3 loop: CASSYSALNYGYTF. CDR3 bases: TGTGCCAGCAGTTACTCGGCCCTTAACTATGGCTACACCTTC.

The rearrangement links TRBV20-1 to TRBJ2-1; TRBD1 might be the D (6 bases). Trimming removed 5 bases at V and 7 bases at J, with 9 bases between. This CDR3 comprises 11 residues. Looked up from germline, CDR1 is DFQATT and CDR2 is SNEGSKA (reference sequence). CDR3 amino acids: CSAPQGNEQFF. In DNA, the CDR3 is TGCAGTGCTCCCCAGGGGAATGAGCAGTTCTTC.

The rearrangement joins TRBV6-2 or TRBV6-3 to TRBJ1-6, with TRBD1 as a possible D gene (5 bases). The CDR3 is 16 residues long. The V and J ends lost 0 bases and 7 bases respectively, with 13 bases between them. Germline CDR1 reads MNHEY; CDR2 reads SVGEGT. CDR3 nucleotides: TGTGCCAGCAGTTACTCGACGTACAGGCTGAATTCACCCCTCCACTTT. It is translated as CASSYSTYRLNSPLHF.